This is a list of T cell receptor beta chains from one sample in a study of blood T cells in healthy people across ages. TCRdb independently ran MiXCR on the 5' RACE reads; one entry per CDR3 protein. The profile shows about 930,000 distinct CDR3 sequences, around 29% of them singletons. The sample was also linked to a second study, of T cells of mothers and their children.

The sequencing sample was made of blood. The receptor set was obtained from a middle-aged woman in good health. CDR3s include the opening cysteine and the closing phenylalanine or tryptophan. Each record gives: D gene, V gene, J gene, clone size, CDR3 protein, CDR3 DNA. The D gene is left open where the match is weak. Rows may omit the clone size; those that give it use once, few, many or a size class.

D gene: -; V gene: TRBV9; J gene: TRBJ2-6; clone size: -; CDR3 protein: CASSQLLHSGANVLTF; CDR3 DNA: TGTGCCAGCAGCCAATTGCTGCACTCTGGGGCCAACGTCCTGACTTTC
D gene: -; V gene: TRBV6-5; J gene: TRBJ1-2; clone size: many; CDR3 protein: CASSYGVLGYGYTF; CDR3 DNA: TGTGCCAGCAGTTACGGGGTTCTCGGCTATGGCTACACCTTC
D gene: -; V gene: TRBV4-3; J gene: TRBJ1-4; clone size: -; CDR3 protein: CASSQDPGGETNEKLFF; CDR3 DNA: TGCGCCAGCAGCCAAGATCCCGGCGGTGAAACTAATGAAAAACTGTTTTTT
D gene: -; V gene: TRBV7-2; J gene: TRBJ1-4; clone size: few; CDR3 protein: CASSQLGINEKLFF; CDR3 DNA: TGTGCCAGCAGCCAGTTAGGGATTAATGAAAAACTGTTTTTT
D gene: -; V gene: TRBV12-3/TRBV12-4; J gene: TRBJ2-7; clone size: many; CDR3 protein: CASSLGDTIYEQYF; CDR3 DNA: TGTGCCAGCAGTTTAGGGGACACCATCTACGAGCAGTACTTC
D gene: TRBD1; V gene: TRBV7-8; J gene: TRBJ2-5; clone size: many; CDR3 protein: CASSLDRTGRETQYF; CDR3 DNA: TGTGCCAGCAGCTTAGATCGGACAGGGAGAGAGACCCAGTACTTC
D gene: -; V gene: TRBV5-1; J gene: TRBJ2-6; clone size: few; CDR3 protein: CASSFGRRPSGANVLTF; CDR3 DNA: TGCGCCAGCAGCTTTGGTAGGAGGCCCTCTGGGGCCAACGTCCTGACTTTC
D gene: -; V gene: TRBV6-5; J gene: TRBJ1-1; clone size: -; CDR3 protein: CASSYATTGMNTEAFF; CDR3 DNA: TGTGCCAGCAGTTACGCCACGACAGGCATGAACACTGAAGCTTTCTTT
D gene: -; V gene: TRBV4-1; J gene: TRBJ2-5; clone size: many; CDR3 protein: CASSQELGRGQETQYF; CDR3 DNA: TGCGCCAGCAGCCAAGAACTAGGGAGGGGGCAAGAGACCCAGTACTTC
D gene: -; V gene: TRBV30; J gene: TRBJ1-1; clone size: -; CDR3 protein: CAWTGVANTEAFF; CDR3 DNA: TGTGCCTGGACCGGCGTGGCGAACACTGAAGCTTTCTTT
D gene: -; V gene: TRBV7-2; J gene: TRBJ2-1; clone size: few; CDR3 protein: CASSLSGQNYNEQFF; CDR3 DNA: TGTGCCAGCAGCTTGTCCGGACAGAACTACAATGAGCAGTTCTTC
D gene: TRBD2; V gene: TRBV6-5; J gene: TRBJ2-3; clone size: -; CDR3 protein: CASSSQPQTSGVPDTQYF; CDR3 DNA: TGTGCCAGCAGTTCCCAACCGCAAACTAGCGGGGTACCAGATACGCAGTATTTT
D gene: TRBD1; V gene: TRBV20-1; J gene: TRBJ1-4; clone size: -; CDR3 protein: CSATDGGQANEKLFF; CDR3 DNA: TGCAGTGCTACCGACGGGGGACAGGCAAATGAAAAACTGTTTTTT
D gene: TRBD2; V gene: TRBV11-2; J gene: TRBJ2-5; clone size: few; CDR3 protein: CASSLVSGGVTAQYF; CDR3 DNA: TGTGCCAGCAGCTTAGTTAGCGGGGGCGTAACGGCCCAGTACTTC
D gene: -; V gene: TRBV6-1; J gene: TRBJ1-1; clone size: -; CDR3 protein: CASNIGAPGAFF; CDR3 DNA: TGTGCCAGCAACATAGGGGCTCCCGGGGCTTTCTTT
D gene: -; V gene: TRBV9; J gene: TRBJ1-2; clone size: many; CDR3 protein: CASSVGGVTNYGYTF; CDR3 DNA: TGTGCCAGCAGCGTAGGAGGGGTAACGAACTATGGCTACACCTTC
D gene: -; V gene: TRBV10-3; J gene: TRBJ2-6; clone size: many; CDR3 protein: CATGTDGSGANVLTF; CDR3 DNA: TGTGCCACTGGGACGGACGGCTCTGGGGCCAACGTCCTGACTTTC
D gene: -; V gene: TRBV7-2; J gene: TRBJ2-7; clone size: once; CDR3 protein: CASSRRGNYEQYF; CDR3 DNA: TGTGCCAGCAGCCGCCGGGGGAACTACGAGCAGTACTTC
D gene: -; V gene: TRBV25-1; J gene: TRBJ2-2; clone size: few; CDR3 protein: CASSEPMAFANTGELFF; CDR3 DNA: TGTGCCAGCAGTGAACCCATGGCCTTCGCGAACACCGGGGAGCTGTTTTTT
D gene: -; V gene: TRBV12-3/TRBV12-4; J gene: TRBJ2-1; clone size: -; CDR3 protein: CAGRTGGVLNEQFF; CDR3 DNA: TGTGCCGGCAGAACAGGGGGGGTTTTGAATGAGCAGTTCTTC
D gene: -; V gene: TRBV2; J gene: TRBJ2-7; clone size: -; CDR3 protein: CASYGSRSYEQYF; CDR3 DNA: TGTGCCAGCTACGGGTCCAGATCTTACGAGCAGTACTTC
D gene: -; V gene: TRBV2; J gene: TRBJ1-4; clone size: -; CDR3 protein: CASSVQGTEKLFF; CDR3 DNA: TGTGCCAGCAGTGTACAGGGTACAGAAAAACTGTTTTTT
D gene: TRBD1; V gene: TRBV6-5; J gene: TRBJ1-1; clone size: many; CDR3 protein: CASSTTRTGVEAFF; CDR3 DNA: TGTGCCAGCAGTACCACCCGGACAGGGGTTGAAGCTTTCTTT
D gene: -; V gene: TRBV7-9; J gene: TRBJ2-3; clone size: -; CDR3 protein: CASSPQGVDTQYF; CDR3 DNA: TGTGCCAGCAGCCCGCAGGGAGTAGATACGCAGTATTTT
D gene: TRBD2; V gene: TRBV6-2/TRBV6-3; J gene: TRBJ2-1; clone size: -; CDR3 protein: CASSYSPGRDEQFF; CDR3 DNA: TGTGCCAGCAGTTACTCCCCAGGGAGGGATGAGCAGTTCTTC
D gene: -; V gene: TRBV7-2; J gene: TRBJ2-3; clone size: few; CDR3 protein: CASSPLQNTQYF; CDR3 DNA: TGTGCCAGCAGCCCTTTACAGAATACGCAGTATTTT
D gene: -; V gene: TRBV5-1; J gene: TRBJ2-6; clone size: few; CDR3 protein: CASSLDGLGANVLTF; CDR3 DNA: TGCGCCAGCAGCTTGGACGGCTTAGGGGCCAACGTCCTGACTTTC